These 9 T cell receptor beta chains share one sample of origin, sequenced in a study of blood T cell repertoires in COVID-19. Sequencing used immunoSEQ multiplex PCR; TCRdb keeps in-frame clones, though not all of them. The sample contains tens of thousands of clones, about four fifths of which appear only once. Sequencing input: peripheral blood. Source of these receptors: a woman of 80 years or more with acute or convalescent COVID-19.

The genes are TRBV30 and TRBJ2-3; TRBD2 matches 11 bases. V trimming: 0 bases; J trimming: 3 bases; junction bases outside the gene matches: 5. CDR1 is GTSNPN and CDR2 is SVGIG in the germline V gene (reference sequence). The CDR3 is made up of 16 amino acids. The CDR3 DNA follows: TGTGCCTGGAGTGTAGGACTAGCGGGCGGAACAGATACGCAGTATTTT. Residues: CAWSVGLAGGTDTQYF.

This chain connects TRBV5-1 to TRBJ1-2; maybe TRBD1 (5 bases). V lost 0 bases to trimming and J lost 3 bases, with 9 bases between them. This CDR3 has 14 residues. In germline, CDR1 is SGHRS, CDR2 YFSETQ. CDR3 residues: CASSLVTGYYGYTF. The CDR3 DNA sequence: TGCGCCAGCAGCTTGGTAACAGGCTACTATGGCTACACCTTC. The whole variable domain, filled in from reference TRBV5-1 and TRBJ1-2, reads KAGVTQTPRYLIKTRGQQVTLSCSPISGHRSVSWYQQTPGQGLQFLFEYFSETQRNKGNFPGRFSGRQFSNSRSEMNVSTLELGDSALYLCASSLVTGYYGYTFGSGTRLTVV.

This clone was seen only a few times. The chain has TRBV11-2 and TRBJ1-3, with 7 bases that match TRBD1. The CDR3 has 16 amino acids. Germline V CDR1 and CDR2: SGHAT, FQNNGV. With 2 bases clipped from V and 2 bases from J, the junction kept 6 bases outside the gene matches. The CDR3 reads CASSLMGRGTGNTIYF. CDR3 nucleotide sequence: TGTGCCAGCAGCTTAATGGGCAGGGGGACTGGAAACACCATATATTTT.

The chain uses TRBV28 and TRBJ1-2, with 9 bases matching TRBD1. Trimming at V came to 4 bases and at J to 4 bases, leaving 4 bases not matched to a gene. In germline, CDR1 is MDHEN, CDR2 SYDVKM. The CDR3 covers 14 residues. CDR3 protein: CASSSGQGFYGYTF. The CDR3 region has the DNA TGTGCCAGCAGTTCGGGACAGGGCTTCTATGGCTACACCTTC.

The chain links TRBV30 to TRBJ1-1; D is unclear. This CDR3 has 11 amino acids. V was pared by 4 bases and J by 7 bases, with 10 bases between. CDR1 is GTSNPN, CDR2 SVGIG, per germline (reference sequence). Written as DNA, the CDR3 is TGTGCCTGGATGGATTGGAGTGAAGCTTTCTTT. Its protein product is CAWMDWSEAFF.

The chain combines TRBV19 with TRBJ1-4; maybe TRBD1 (6 bases). Germline assignment: CDR1 LNHDA and CDR2 SQIVND (reference sequence). The V end was cut by 6 bases, the J end by 4 bases, with 9 bases between. This CDR3 has 13 amino acids. The chain's CDR3 is CASRKQGNEKLFF. CDR3 nucleotides: TGTGCCAGTAGGAAACAGGGTAATGAAAAACTGTTTTTT.

This clone was seen a few times. The chain recombines TRBV11-1 with TRBJ1-1; D remains ambiguous. The ends were cut back, 6 bases at V and 1 base at J, with 6 bases in the middle. CDR3 length: 12 residues. Germline CDR1 and CDR2: SGHAT and FQDESV (reference sequence). The CDR3 loop reads CASSLQNTEAFF. Written as DNA, the CDR3 is TGTGCCAGCAGTTTACAGAACACTGAAGCTTTCTTT.

This clone was picked up one time. This chain connects TRBV6-1 to TRBJ2-5; 7 bases line up with TRBD1. The CDR3 is 19 amino acids. V lost 1 base and J lost 3; bases outside the gene matches: 17. Germline values: CDR1 MNHNS, CDR2 SASEGT. The CDR3 DNA follows: TGTGCCAGCAGTGAAGATTCTACTACTTCGACAGGGACCAAAGAGACCCAGTACTTC. Its protein is CASSEDSTTSTGTKETQYF.

The V call is TRBV19, the J call TRBJ1-5; TRBD1 aligns across 7 bases. Germline values: CDR1 LNHDA, CDR2 SQIVND (reference sequence). V gave up 7 bases and J gave up 6 bases; unmatched junction bases: 6. The CDR3 sequence is 13 residues long. The CDR3 DNA is TGTGCCAGTAATGACAGGGATCGTCAGCCCCAGCATTTT. It codes for CASNDRDRQPQHF.